The sequence of this TCR beta chain was determined in a study of T cells after yellow fever vaccination. Notes on the study in general: A limited proportion of clonotypes was detected within both the CD4 and CD8 compartments. Most primary-vaccination clones recurred post-booster (under 98% CD4, roughly 90% CD8). The study found a weaker secondary response that peaked faster, day 5 versus 15.

TCRdb re-called the 5' RACE reads with MiXCR, one entry per CDR3 protein. The table shows about 45,000 distinct CDR3 sequences, with almost 7% occurring only once. This clonotype was counted ten times or more. This TCR derives from a man between 25 and 39 years old who received the YFV17D yellow fever vaccine. The source was CD8+ T cells not binding an NS4B(214-222) dextramer, sorted from PBMCs, collected 45 days after the yellow fever booster vaccination.

The CDR3 reads CASSGGGETQYF. In nucleotides, the CDR3 is TGTGCCAGCAGTGGAGGTGGAGAGACCCAGTACTTC. This rearrangement joins TRBV12-3 or TRBV12-4 to TRBJ2-5; TRBD2 might be the D (5 bases). The CDR3 is 12 residues long. The V gene lost 5 bases and the J gene lost 4 bases, with 8 bases spanning the gap.